This T cell receptor (beta chain) was recovered during a study of blood T cell repertoires in COVID-19. Study-wide context: Samples taken during acute and convalescent COVID-19 were collected in the United States, Italy and Spain.

With V trimmed by 5 bases and J by 4 bases, 4 bases remained unmatched. Germline CDR1 SEHNR, CDR2 FQNEAQ (reference sequence). The CDR3 is 14 amino acids. This clone was counted many times. As originally analysed: Reference gene primer amplification yielded estimated nucleated cell counts. Data came from immunoSEQ multiplex PCR; TCRdb stores just in-frame clones and leaves some out. The V and J calls and clone size come from that table; D and trimming were worked out from the DNA. Of roughly 140,000 clones in the sample, approximately 91% were seen once. The chain carries TRBV7-9 and TRBJ1-2; 10 bases fit TRBD1. The sample consisted of peripheral blood. The sequence came from an older man with acute or convalescent COVID-19. CDR3 bases: TGTGCCAGCAGCACCCGGACAGGGGGCTATGGCTACACCTTC. Its translation: CASSTRTGGYGYTF.